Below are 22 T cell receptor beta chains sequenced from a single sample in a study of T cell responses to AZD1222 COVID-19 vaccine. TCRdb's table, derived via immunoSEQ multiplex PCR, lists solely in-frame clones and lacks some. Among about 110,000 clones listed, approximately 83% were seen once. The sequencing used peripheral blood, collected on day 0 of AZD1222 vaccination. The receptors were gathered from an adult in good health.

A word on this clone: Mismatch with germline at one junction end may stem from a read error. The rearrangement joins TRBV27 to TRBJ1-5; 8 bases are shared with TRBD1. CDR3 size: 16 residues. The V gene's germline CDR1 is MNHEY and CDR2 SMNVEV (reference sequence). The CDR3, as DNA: TGTGCAAGCAGTTTAGAGGCAGGGGGCGCGGGTCAGCCCCAGCATTTT. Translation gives CASSLEAGGAGQPQHF.

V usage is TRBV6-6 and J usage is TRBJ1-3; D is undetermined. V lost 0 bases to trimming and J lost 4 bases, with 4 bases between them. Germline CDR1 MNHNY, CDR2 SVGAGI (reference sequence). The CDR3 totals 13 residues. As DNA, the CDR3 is TGTGCCAGCAGTTACTCGAGGGGAAACACCATATATTTT. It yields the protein CASSYSRGNTIYF.

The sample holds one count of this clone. CDR3 nucleotide sequence: TGTGCCAGCAGCCAAAACCAAGATAGCAATCAGCCCCAGCATTTT. The encoded protein is CASSQNQDSNQPQHF. The V call is TRBV4-2, the J call TRBJ1-5, with unresolved D. Germline loops: CDR1 LGHNA, CDR2 YNFKEQ. V dropped 2 bases and J dropped 0 bases, with 8 bases sitting between them. This CDR3 spans 15 amino acids.

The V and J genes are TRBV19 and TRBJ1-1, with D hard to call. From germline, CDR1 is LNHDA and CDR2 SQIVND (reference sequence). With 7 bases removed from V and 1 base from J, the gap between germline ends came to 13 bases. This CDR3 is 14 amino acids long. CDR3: CASIAEAPNTEAFF. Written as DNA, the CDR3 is TGTGCCAGTATTGCAGAGGCGCCGAACACTGAAGCTTTCTTT. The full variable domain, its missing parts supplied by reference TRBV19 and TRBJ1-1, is DGGITQSPKYLFRKEGQNVTLSCEQNLNHDAMYWYRQDPGQGLRLIYYSQIVNDFQKGDIAEGYSVSREKKESFPLTVTSAQKNPTAFYLCASIAEAPNTEAFFGQGTRLTVV.

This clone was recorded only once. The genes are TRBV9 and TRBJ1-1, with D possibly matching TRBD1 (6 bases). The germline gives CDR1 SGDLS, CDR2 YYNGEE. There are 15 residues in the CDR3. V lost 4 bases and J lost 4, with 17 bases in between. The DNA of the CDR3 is TGTGCCAGCAGCCAAACCCAGGGGAGGGCCACTGAAGCTTTCTTT. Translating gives CASSQTQGRATEAFF.

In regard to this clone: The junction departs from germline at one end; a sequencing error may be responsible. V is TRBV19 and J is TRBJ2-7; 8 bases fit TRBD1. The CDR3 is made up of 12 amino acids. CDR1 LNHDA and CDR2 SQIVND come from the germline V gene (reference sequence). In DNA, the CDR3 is TGTGCCAGTAGTATGCTGGACAGGGTCTTGAACTTC. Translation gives CASSMLDRVLNF. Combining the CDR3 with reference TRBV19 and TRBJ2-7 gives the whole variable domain DGGITQSPKYLFRKEGQNVTLSCEQNLNHDAMYWYRQDPGQGLRLIYYSQIVNDFQKGDIAEGYSVSREKKESFPLTVTSAQKNPTAFYLCASSMLDRVLNFGPGTRLTVT.

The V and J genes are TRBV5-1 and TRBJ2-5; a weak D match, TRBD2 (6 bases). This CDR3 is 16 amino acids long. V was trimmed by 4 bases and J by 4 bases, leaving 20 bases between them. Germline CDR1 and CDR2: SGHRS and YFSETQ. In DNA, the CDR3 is TGCGCCAGCAGCCTCCGTTCTAACGGAGGGCTAGAGACCCAGTACTTC. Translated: CASSLRSNGGLETQYF.

CDR3 amino acids: CASSHFAAYTEAFF. CDR3 DNA sequence: TGCGCCAGCAGCCACTTCGCGGCCTACACTGAAGCTTTCTTT. The rearrangement links TRBV4-1 to TRBJ1-1, with D uncertain. The CDR3 extends over 14 amino acids. V was shortened by 3 bases and J by 3 bases, with 11 bases between the two germline ends. Germline CDR1 reads MGHRA; CDR2 reads YSYEKL.

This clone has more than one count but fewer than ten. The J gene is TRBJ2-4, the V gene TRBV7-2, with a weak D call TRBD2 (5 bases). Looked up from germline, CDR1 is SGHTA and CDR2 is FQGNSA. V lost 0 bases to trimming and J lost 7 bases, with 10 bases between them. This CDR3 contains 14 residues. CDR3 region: CASSLAFPGNIQYF. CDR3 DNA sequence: TGTGCCAGCAGCTTAGCGTTTCCGGGGAACATTCAGTACTTC.

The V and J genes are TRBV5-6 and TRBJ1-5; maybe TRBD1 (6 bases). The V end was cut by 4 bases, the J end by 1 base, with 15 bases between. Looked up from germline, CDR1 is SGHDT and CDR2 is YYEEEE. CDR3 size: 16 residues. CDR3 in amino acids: CASSLLTGPSNQPQHF. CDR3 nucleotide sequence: TGTGCCAGCAGCCTGTTGACAGGACCAAGCAATCAGCCCCAGCATTTT.

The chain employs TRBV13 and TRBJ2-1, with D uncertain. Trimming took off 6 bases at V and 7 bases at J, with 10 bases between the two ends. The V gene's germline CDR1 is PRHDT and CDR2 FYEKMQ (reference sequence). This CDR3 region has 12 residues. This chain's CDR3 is CASRDGPNEQFF. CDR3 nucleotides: TGTGCCAGCAGAGATGGACCGAATGAGCAGTTCTTC. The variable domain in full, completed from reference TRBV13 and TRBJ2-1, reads AAGVIQSPRHLIKEKRETATLKCYPIPRHDTVYWYQQGPGQDPQFLISFYEKMQSDKGSIPDRFSAQQFSDYHSELNMSSLELGDSALYFCASRDGPNEQFFGPGTRLTVL.

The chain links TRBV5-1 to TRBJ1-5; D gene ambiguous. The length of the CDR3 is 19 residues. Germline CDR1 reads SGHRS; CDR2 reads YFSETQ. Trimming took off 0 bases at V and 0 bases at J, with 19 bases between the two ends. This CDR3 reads CASSLVCGYATNSNQPQHF. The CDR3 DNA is TGCGCCAGCAGCTTGGTATGCGGGTACGCTACCAATAGCAATCAGCCCCAGCATTTT.

CDR3 bases: TGTGCCAGCAGCCTAGGGAGGGCCTCAGATACGCAGTATTTT. This gives the protein CASSLGRASDTQYF. The chain links TRBV5-6 to TRBJ2-3; TRBD2 agrees at 7 bases. CDR3 size: 14 residues. Germline CDR1 and CDR2: SGHDT and YYEEEE. V dropped 4 bases and J dropped 4; count of bases not matched to a gene: 6.

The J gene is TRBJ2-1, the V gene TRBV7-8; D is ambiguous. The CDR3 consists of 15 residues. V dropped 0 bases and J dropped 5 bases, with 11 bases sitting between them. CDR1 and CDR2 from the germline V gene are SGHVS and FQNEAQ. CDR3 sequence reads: CASSLASRRNNEQFF. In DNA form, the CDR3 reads TGTGCCAGCAGCTTAGCGTCACGGCGAAACAATGAGCAGTTCTTC.

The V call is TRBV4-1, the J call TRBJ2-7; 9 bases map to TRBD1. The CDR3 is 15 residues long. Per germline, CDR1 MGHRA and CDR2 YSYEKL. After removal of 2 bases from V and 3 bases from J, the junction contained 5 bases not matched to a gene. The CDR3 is CASSQTGGADYEQYF. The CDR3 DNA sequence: TGCGCCAGCAGCCAAACAGGGGGCGCAGACTACGAGCAGTACTTC.

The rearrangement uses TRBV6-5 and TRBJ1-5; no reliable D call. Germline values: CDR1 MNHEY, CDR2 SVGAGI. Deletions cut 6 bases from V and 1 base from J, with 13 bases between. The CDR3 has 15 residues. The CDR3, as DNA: TGTGCCAGCAGCCCCGACGGAAGAAGCAATCAGCCCCAGCATTTT. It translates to CASSPDGRSNQPQHF.

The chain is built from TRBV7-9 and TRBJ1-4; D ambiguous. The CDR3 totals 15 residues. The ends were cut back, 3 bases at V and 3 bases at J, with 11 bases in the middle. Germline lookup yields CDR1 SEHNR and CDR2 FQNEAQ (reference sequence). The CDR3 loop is CASSFTMQANEKLFF. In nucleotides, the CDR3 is TGTGCCAGCAGCTTCACGATGCAGGCTAATGAAAAACTGTTTTTT.

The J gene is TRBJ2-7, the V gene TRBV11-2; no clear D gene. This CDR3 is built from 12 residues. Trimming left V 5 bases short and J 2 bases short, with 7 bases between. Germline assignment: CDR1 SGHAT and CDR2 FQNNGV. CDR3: CASSRKTYEQYF. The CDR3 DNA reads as TGTGCCAGCAGCCGGAAGACCTACGAGCAGTACTTC. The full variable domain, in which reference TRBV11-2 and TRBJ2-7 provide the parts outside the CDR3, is EAGVAQSPRYKIIEKRQSVAFWCNPISGHATLYWYQQILGQGPKLLIQFQNNGVVDDSQLPKDRFSAERLKGVDSTLKIQPAKLEDSAVYLCASSRKTYEQYFGPGTRLTVT.

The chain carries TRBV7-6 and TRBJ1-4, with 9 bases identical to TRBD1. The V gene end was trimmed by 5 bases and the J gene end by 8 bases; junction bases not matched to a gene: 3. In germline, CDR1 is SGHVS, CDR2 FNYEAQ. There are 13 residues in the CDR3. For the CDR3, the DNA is TGTGCCAGCAGCGCGGACAGGGGAGAAAAACTGTTTTTT. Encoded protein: CASSADRGEKLFF.

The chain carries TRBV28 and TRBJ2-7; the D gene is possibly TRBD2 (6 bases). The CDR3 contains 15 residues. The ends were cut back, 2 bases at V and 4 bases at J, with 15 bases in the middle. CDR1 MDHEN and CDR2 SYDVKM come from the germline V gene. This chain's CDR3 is CASSLLLARSYEQYF. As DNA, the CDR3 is TGTGCCAGCAGTTTACTACTAGCACGCTCTTACGAGCAGTACTTC.

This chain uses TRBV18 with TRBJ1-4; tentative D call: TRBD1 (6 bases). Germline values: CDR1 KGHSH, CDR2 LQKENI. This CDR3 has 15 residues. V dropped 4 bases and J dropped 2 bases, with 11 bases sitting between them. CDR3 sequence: CASSRQGTTNEKLFF. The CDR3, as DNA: TGTGCCAGCTCACGGCAGGGGACCACTAATGAAAAACTGTTTTTT.

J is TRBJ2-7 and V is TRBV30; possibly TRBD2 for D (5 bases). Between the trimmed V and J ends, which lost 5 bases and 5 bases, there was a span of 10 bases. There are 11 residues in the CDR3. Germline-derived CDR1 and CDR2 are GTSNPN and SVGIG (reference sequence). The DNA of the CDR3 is TGTGCCTGGGGAGGATTCGACGAGCAGTACTTC. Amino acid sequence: CAWGGFDEQYF.